This T cell receptor beta chain was documented in a study of cytotoxic CD8 clonotypes in ibrutinib-treated CLL. At the level of the study: Response samples were drawn at a median of about 13 months of treatment, range 6 to 36. Study conclusions and caveats: Baseline clonality, higher than in age-matched healthy donors, tracked circulating CD8+ T-cell counts.

Germline V CDR1 and CDR2: KGHSY, FQNENV. V lost 6 bases and J lost 2, with 20 bases in between. CDR3 length: 16 residues. Notes on this clone: Its antigen remains unidentified.

Here immunoSEQ multiplex PCR was the method, and the copy in TCRdb shows in-frame clones only, minus some. This table has over 70,000 clones, around 84% appearing once. This receptor was obtained from a human donor with chronic lymphocytic leukemia. The rearrangement uses TRBV16 and TRBJ2-7; D gene ambiguous. Sequencing used PBMCs, obtained before ibrutinib treatment. CDR3 coding DNA: TGTGCCAGCAGTTTTTCTTTAGGGTTCAGCACCTACGAGCAGTACTTC. Its protein product is CASSFSLGFSTYEQYF. The variable domain in full, with the rest retrieved from reference TRBV16 and TRBJ2-7, is GEEVAQTPKHLVRGEGQKAKLYCAPIKGHSYVFWYQQVLKNEFKFLISFQNENVFDETGMPKERFSAKCLPNSPCSLEIQATKLEDSAVYFCASSFSLGFSTYEQYFGPGTRLTVT.